This entry lists 24 T cell receptor beta chains sequenced from one sample in a study of vaccination and CD4 T cells after COVID-19. These receptors are not linked to any known antigen. CD4+ T cells that had been cultured provided DNA sequenced with the Oncomine TCR Beta short-read assay. A single record per CDR3 protein comes from TCRdb applying MiXCR to the PCR reads. The sample yields some 12,000 distinct CDR3 sequences, roughly half seen once. Treatment of the sample: roughly 10-day PBMC culture with coronavirus spike peptide pools or control peptides (ViraFEST assay). Sequenced material: CD4+ T cells from blood, cultured in vitro. The receptors stem from a human donor who had recovered from COVID-19.

This clonotype was detected only a few times. The chain is built from TRBV7-9 and TRBJ2-7; a possible D gene is TRBD2 (6 bases). The germline gives CDR1 SEHNR, CDR2 FQNEAQ (reference sequence). V was clipped by 0 bases and J by 0 bases, with 15 bases between them. The CDR3 sequence is 17 residues long. The CDR3 loop reads CASSLAGGLKSSYEQYF. As DNA, the CDR3 is TGTGCCAGCAGCTTAGCGGGAGGACTAAAGAGCTCCTACGAGCAGTACTTC.

The sample holds a few counts of this clonotype. J is TRBJ1-5 and V is TRBV2; D call uncertain. Trimming pared 8 bases from V and 3 bases from J, leaving 14 bases between. The CDR3 covers 14 residues. The germline V gene has CDR1 SNHLY and CDR2 FYNNEI. The DNA of the CDR3 is TGTGCCAGCGGGGAACGTGGATACAATCAGCCCCAGCATTTT. It translates to CASGERGYNQPQHF.

This clonotype was picked up a small number of times. This sequence joins TRBV5-1 and TRBJ2-5; D is possibly TRBD2 (6 bases). The V end lost 3 bases, the J end lost 5 bases, and 14 bases lay between the germline ends. This CDR3 is 14 amino acids long. The germline V gene has CDR1 SGHRS and CDR2 YFSETQ. Here the CDR3 reads CASSSGTQRETQYF. In DNA form, the CDR3 reads TGCGCCAGCAGCTCGGGGACTCAGAGGGAGACCCAGTACTTC.

V gene TRBV5-1 combines with J gene TRBJ2-2; D gene unclear. Trimming stripped 1 base from V and 0 bases from J, with 7 bases between. The CDR3 covers 15 residues. Germline V gives CDR1 SGHRS, CDR2 YFSETQ. The CDR3: CASSLIGTNTGELFF. In DNA, the CDR3 is TGCGCCAGCAGCTTGATTGGCACGAACACCGGGGAGCTGTTTTTT.

This sequence joins TRBV20-1 and TRBJ2-3; 7 bases are shared with TRBD1. Germline CDR1 DFQATT, CDR2 SNEGSKA (reference sequence). The CDR3 is 12 amino acids. V shed 5 bases and J 7 bases; nucleotides not matched to a gene: 6. The CDR3 reads CSAQQGSHTQYF. The CDR3 nucleotides read TGCAGTGCTCAACAGGGGAGCCATACGCAGTATTTT.

This clonotype was seen a few times. This chain links TRBV20-1 with TRBJ2-5, with D possibly being TRBD1 or TRBD2 (5 bases each). The germline gives CDR1 DFQATT, CDR2 SNEGSKA (reference sequence). Trimming removed 2 bases at V and 2 bases at J, with 15 bases between. This CDR3 comprises 15 residues. As DNA, the CDR3 is TGCAGTGCTAGATCCCCGGGGCAGGCTCAAGAGACCCAGTACTTC. Protein: CSARSPGQAQETQYF.

V and J are TRBV12-3 or TRBV12-4 and TRBJ2-5, with TRBD2 identical over 9 bases. This CDR3 has 16 residues. V lost 2 bases, J lost 4 bases, and 8 bases stayed unmatched. CDR3 residues: CASSLSSSGMGETQYF. In DNA form, the CDR3 reads TGTGCCAGCAGTTTAAGCTCTAGCGGGATGGGAGAGACCCAGTACTTC.

In nucleotides, the CDR3 is TGTGCCAGCAGCTTACAGGGGGTCGGGACAGATACGCAGTATTTT. Protein sequence: CASSLQGVGTDTQYF. The rearrangement joins TRBV7-9 to TRBJ2-3; 7 bases match TRBD1. This CDR3 comprises 15 residues. The germline V gene has CDR1 SEHNR and CDR2 FQNEAQ (reference sequence). With 2 bases clipped from V and 3 bases from J, the junction kept 5 bases outside the gene matches.

This chain connects TRBV28 to TRBJ2-7; 9 bases are a match to TRBD2. The CDR3 contains 16 residues. Germline-derived CDR1 and CDR2 are MDHEN and SYDVKM. Losses at the gene ends were 4 bases for V and 0 bases for J; bases not matched to a gene: 7. CDR3 nucleotides: TGTGCCAGCAGTTGGCCCCTAGCGGGAATCTCCTACGAGCAGTACTTC. Residues: CASSWPLAGISYEQYF.

The sample holds a few counts of this clonotype. The chain recombines TRBV20-1 with TRBJ2-3; 12 positions agree with TRBD2. CDR1 DFQATT and CDR2 SNEGSKA come from the germline V gene (reference sequence). V was pared by 5 bases and J by 9 bases, with 12 bases of the junction left unmatched. CDR3 size: 15 residues. The CDR3 is CSAFRLAGDSLTQYF. CDR3 bases: TGCAGTGCTTTTCGACTAGCGGGAGATAGTCTCACGCAGTATTTT.

The gene calls are TRBV20-1 and TRBJ1-2; unclear D gene. This CDR3 is built from 16 residues. Between the trimmed V and J ends, which lost 3 bases and 1 base, there was a span of 18 bases. CDR1 is DFQATT and CDR2 is SNEGSKA in the germline V gene (reference sequence). The CDR3 nucleotides read TGCAGTGCTAGGGGGAGCGGCCCCGGTATTAACTATGGCTACACCTTC. It yields the protein CSARGSGPGINYGYTF.

The chain has TRBV27 and TRBJ2-7, with 9 bases that match TRBD2. J lost 3 bases, V lost 2 bases, and 11 bases had no gene match. This CDR3 has 17 amino acids. Germline values: CDR1 MNHEY, CDR2 SMNVEV (reference sequence). CDR3 protein: CASSLEGLAGTSYEQYF. CDR3 sequence (DNA): TGTGCCAGCAGTTTAGAGGGGCTAGCGGGGACCAGCTACGAGCAGTACTTC.

In this sample, this clonotype turned up a few times. V is TRBV20-1 and J is TRBJ2-7; D possibly uses TRBD1 or TRBD2 (5 bases each). With 6 bases removed from V and 5 bases from J, the gap between germline ends came to 20 bases. The V gene's germline CDR1 is DFQATT and CDR2 SNEGSKA (reference sequence). The CDR3 has 14 residues. The CDR3 loop reads CSAPITEWGNEQYF. In DNA, the CDR3 is TGCAGTGCCCCGATAACAGAGTGGGGGAACGAGCAGTACTTC.

The CDR3 reads CSARDFGTAQETQYF. DNA of the CDR3: TGCAGTGCTAGAGATTTTGGGACGGCTCAAGAGACCCAGTACTTC. V usage is TRBV20-1 and J usage is TRBJ2-5; D is perhaps TRBD1 or TRBD2 (5 bases each). This CDR3 is 15 amino acids long. V lost 0 bases to trimming and J lost 2 bases, with 13 bases between them. Germline V CDR1 and CDR2: DFQATT, SNEGSKA (reference sequence).

The rearrangement joins TRBV18 to TRBJ2-5; TRBD2 aligns across 8 bases. The CDR3 length is 15 residues. The V and J ends lost 2 bases and 4 bases, in that order; junction bases with no gene match: 6. Germline assignment: CDR1 KGHSH and CDR2 LQKENI. The CDR3, as DNA: TGTGCCAGCTCACCAGAGGGACTAGGGGGAGAGACCCAGTACTTC. Translated: CASSPEGLGGETQYF.

This chain links TRBV6-4 with TRBJ2-1; the D is unclear. Trimming took 5 bases from V and 7 from J, leaving 12 bases between them. Germline V gene lookup returns CDR1 MRHNA and CDR2 SNTAGT. The CDR3 runs to 13 residues. CDR3 residues: CASSSSTENEQFF. The CDR3 DNA reads TGTGCCAGCAGTTCCTCTACTGAGAATGAGCAGTTCTTC.

This rearrangement joins TRBV6-5 to TRBJ2-6; D remains unclear. The CDR3 contains 18 residues. CDR1 is MNHEY and CDR2 is SVGAGI in the germline V gene. V was pared by 6 bases and J by 0 bases, with 18 bases between. In nucleotides, the CDR3 is TGTGCCAGCAGCTACGCGTTCCAGACGGTCTCTGGGGCCAACGTCCTGACTTTC. Residues: CASSYAFQTVSGANVLTF.

The chain joins TRBV7-2 to TRBJ1-2; 7 nucleotides align to TRBD1. The V gene's germline CDR1 is SGHTA and CDR2 FQGNSA. This CDR3 has 14 amino acids. J gave up 13 bases and V 0 bases, and 11 bases lay outside the gene matches. This chain's CDR3 is CASSLAQDRPLGTF. DNA of the CDR3: TGTGCCAGCAGCTTAGCGCAGGACAGGCCCCTCGGCACCTTC.

V is TRBV6-1 and J is TRBJ2-7, with 7 bases aligning to TRBD1. Germline loops: CDR1 MNHNS, CDR2 SASEGT. This CDR3 is 13 amino acids long. The junction had 6 bases not matched to a gene; V was cut back by 8 bases and J by 2 bases. The CDR3 bases are TGTGCCAGCCGTAATACAGGGGCCTACGAGCAGTACTTC. Translated, it gives CASRNTGAYEQYF.

This clonotype occurred a few times. V usage is TRBV27 and J usage is TRBJ2-1; 7 positions agree with TRBD2. CDR1 is MNHEY, CDR2 SMNVEV, per germline (reference sequence). Trimming took 5 bases from V and 0 from J; bases not matched to a gene: 10. The CDR3 totals 17 residues. CDR3 loop: CASSVLHAGVSYNEQFF. As DNA, the CDR3 is TGTGCCAGCAGTGTACTCCATGCGGGAGTCTCCTACAATGAGCAGTTCTTC.

Worth noting for this clonotype: The junction departs from germline at one end; a sequencing error may be responsible. The chain links TRBV27 to TRBJ2-7, with a possible D match to TRBD2 (6 bases). CDR1 and CDR2 (germline): MNHEY, SMNVEV (reference sequence). This CDR3 is 16 amino acids long. The CDR3 DNA follows: TGTGCCAGCAGTTTATCGGGGTTTGGGGGGACCTACGAGCGGTACTTC. It is translated as CASSLSGFGGTYERYF.

This clonotype was detected a few times. The rearrangement uses TRBV10-3 and TRBJ2-5, with 7 positions matching TRBD1. V shed 4 bases, J shed 0 bases, and the junction held 2 bases outside the gene matches. Germline V gene lookup returns CDR1 ENHRY and CDR2 SYGVKD. This CDR3 is built from 14 residues. The CDR3 DNA reads TGTGCCATCAGTGGGGACAGAAACCAAGAGACCCAGTACTTC. Translated, it gives CAISGDRNQETQYF.

V usage is TRBV11-2 and J usage is TRBJ2-3, with 7 positions matching TRBD2. From germline, CDR1 is SGHAT and CDR2 FQNNGV. J was trimmed by 4 bases and V by 1 base; bases with no gene match: 8. The CDR3 has 16 residues. CDR3 loop: CASSLVGGSGADTQYF. The CDR3 region has the DNA TGTGCCAGCAGCTTAGTGGGCGGGAGTGGCGCAGATACGCAGTATTTT.

The genes are TRBV24-1 and TRBJ2-3, with a weak D call TRBD2 (6 bases). Germline V gene lookup returns CDR1 KGHDR and CDR2 SFDVKD. The CDR3 totals 16 residues. V was cut by 1 base and J by 0 bases, with 10 bases left in between. Here the CDR3 DNA reads TGTGCCACCAGTGATTTCCTTAGCGGTAGCACAGATACGCAGTATTTT. Protein product: CATSDFLSGSTDTQYF.